A selection of T cell receptor beta chains follows, all from one sample in a study of blood T cell repertoires in COVID-19. The repertoire was sequenced with immunoSEQ multiplex PCR; TCRdb's copy has only in-frame clones and lacks some. The sample holds about 140,000 clones; around three quarters are singletons and the top ten take under 4.5%. The specimen sequenced was peripheral blood. The receptors come from a man in his sixties with acute or convalescent COVID-19. CDR3s include the opening cysteine and the closing phenylalanine or tryptophan. A D gene is named only where the DNA matches it firmly. The size field is filled for only some rows; it gives once, few, many or a size class.

abundance	v_gene	len	d_gene	j_gene	CDR3aa	CDR3nt
.	TRBV19	15	.	TRBJ1-5	CASTGRGAGNQPQHF	TGTGCCAGTACCGGGAGGGGGGCAGGCAATCAGCCCCAGCATTTT
once	TRBV7-7	14	.	TRBJ2-1	CASSPQGILDEQFF	TGTGCTAGCAGCCCCCAGGGAATTCTGGATGAGCAGTTCTTC
.	TRBV2	14	.	TRBJ1-5	CASSAGGRGQPQHF	TGTGCCAGCAGCGCTGGGGGCAGGGGCCAGCCCCAGCATTTT
.	TRBV4-2	14	.	TRBJ2-5	CASSQGGVAETQYF	TGTGCCAGCAGCCAGGGGGGAGTGGCCGAGACCCAGTACTTC
.	TRBV11-2	15	.	TRBJ1-4	CASRPLGVTNEKLFF	TGTGCCAGCAGACCCCTGGGAGTGACTAATGAAAAACTGTTTTTT
.	TRBV7-2	13	.	TRBJ2-2	CASSFRNAGELFF	TGTGCCAGCAGCTTCAGGAATGCCGGGGAGCTGTTTTTT
.	TRBV5-6	15	.	TRBJ2-2	CASSLTGLATGELFF	TGTGCCAGCAGCTTGACAGGGCTAGCCACCGGGGAGCTGTTTTTT
.	TRBV6-1	19	.	TRBJ2-2	CASSEALPVDWARTGELFF	TGTGCCAGCAGTGAAGCGCTTCCAGTGGACTGGGCCCGGACCGGGGAGCTGTTTTTT
.	TRBV7-3	17	TRBD2	TRBJ2-1	CASSQGASGRAGNEQFF	TGTGCCAGCAGCCAAGGGGCTAGCGGGAGGGCAGGTAATGAGCAGTTCTTC
.	TRBV5-1	13	.	TRBJ2-2	CASSEFTGGELFF	TGCGCCAGCAGCGAATTTACAGGGGGGGAGCTGTTTTTT
.	TRBV7-9	21	TRBD2	TRBJ2-2	CASSTTSSSLAGAGNTGELFF	TGTGCCAGCAGCACCACCTCGAGTAGCCTAGCGGGAGCGGGGAACACCGGGGAGCTGTTTTTT
.	TRBV4-2	15	TRBD2	TRBJ2-2	CASSQAGTKGGELFF	TGTGCCAGCAGCCAAGCCGGGACTAAGGGCGGGGAGCTGTTTTTT
.	TRBV2	15	TRBD1	TRBJ2-2	CASSDRTGSTGELFF	TGTGCCAGCAGTGATCGGACAGGGTCCACCGGGGAGCTGTTTTTT
.	TRBV6-5	16	.	TRBJ2-6	CASSSQGMAGANVLTF	TGTGCCAGCAGTTCGCAGGGTATGGCTGGGGCCAACGTCCTGACTTTC
.	TRBV28	14	TRBD1	TRBJ1-1	CASSLNRGGTEAFF	TGTGCCAGCAGTTTGAACAGGGGCGGGACTGAAGCTTTCTTT
.	TRBV18	17	.	TRBJ1-5	CASSPRGGDHSNQPQHF	TGTGCCAGCTCACCCCGGGGGGGAGACCATAGCAATCAGCCCCAGCATTTT
.	TRBV6-5	15	TRBD1	TRBJ1-4	CASRGWTGGNEKLFF	TGTGCCAGCAGGGGATGGACAGGGGGAAATGAAAAACTGTTTTTT
.	TRBV13	16	.	TRBJ2-2	CASSLGAGVSTGELFF	TGTGCCAGCAGCTTAGGAGCGGGTGTGTCCACCGGGGAGCTGTTTTTT
.	TRBV6-6	16	TRBD1	TRBJ2-2	CASKGTGGAKTGELFF	TGTGCCAGCAAAGGGACAGGGGGCGCGAAAACCGGGGAGCTGTTTTTT
.	TRBV7-2	14	.	TRBJ1-1	CASSPLIGNTEAFF	TGTGCCAGCAGCCCTTTGATCGGGAACACTGAAGCTTTCTTT
.	TRBV5-6	14	TRBD1	TRBJ1-1	CASSLDRGVTEAFF	TGTGCCAGCAGCTTGGACAGGGGGGTTACTGAAGCTTTCTTT
.	TRBV7-2	14	TRBD2	TRBJ2-7	CASVGASGRSEQYF	TGTGCCAGCGTTGGGGCTAGCGGGAGGAGCGAGCAGTACTTC
.	TRBV5-6	13	TRBD1	TRBJ2-7	CASSLGQGGEQYF	TGTGCCAGCAGCCTGGGACAGGGCGGCGAGCAGTACTTC
once	TRBV5-1	14	TRBD1	TRBJ1-6	CASSTDRVGSPLHF	TGCGCCAGCAGCACGGACAGGGTTGGCTCACCCCTCCACTTT
.	TRBV5-1	14	TRBD1	TRBJ2-7	CASSRGGTGGEQYF	TGCGCCAGCAGCCGGGGCGGGACAGGGGGTGAGCAGTACTTC
once	TRBV7-2	14	TRBD1	TRBJ1-5	CASSYRQGDQPQHF	TGTGCCAGCAGCTACCGACAGGGGGATCAGCCCCAGCATTTT
few	TRBV19	13	.	TRBJ1-2	CATSLGGYYGYTF	TGTGCCACCTCATTAGGCGGATACTATGGCTACACCTTC
few	TRBV27	16	TRBD2	TRBJ2-5	CASSFTGGSFQETQYF	TGTGCCAGCAGTTTTACCGGCGGGAGCTTCCAAGAGACCCAGTACTTC
.	TRBV1	17	.	TRBJ1-5	CTSSQALREWGDQPQHF	TGCACCAGCAGCCAAGCGCTCAGGGAGTGGGGGGATCAGCCCCAGCATTTT
.	TRBV10-3	12	.	TRBJ1-5	CAISDGGQPQHF	TGTGCCATCAGTGACGGGGGTCAGCCCCAGCATTTT
.	TRBV4-1	16	.	TRBJ2-1	CASSQDVVGRVTEQFF	TGCGCCAGCAGCCAAGATGTGGTAGGCAGGGTGACTGAGCAGTTCTTC
.	TRBV24-1	12	.	TRBJ1-2	CATSADGDGYTF	TGTGCCACCAGTGCGGACGGGGATGGCTACACCTTC
.	TRBV6-5	14	.	TRBJ1-1	CASTSPTANTEAFF	TGTGCCAGCACCTCCCCCACAGCGAACACTGAAGCTTTCTTT
once	TRBV30	12	.	TRBJ2-7	CAWSVTPYEQYF	TGTGCCTGGAGTGTGACACCCTACGAGCAGTACTTC
.	TRBV19	14	TRBD1	TRBJ1-6	CASTPGQGYSPLHF	TGTGCCAGTACCCCGGGACAGGGCTATTCACCCCTCCACTTT
.	TRBV7-2	15	.	TRBJ2-7	CASSSPQGMFYEQYF	TGTGCCAGCAGCTCCCCCCAGGGAATGTTCTACGAGCAGTACTTC
.	TRBV18	12	.	TRBJ2-1	CASSPLRNEQFF	TGTGCCAGCTCACCTCTCCGGAATGAGCAGTTCTTC
.	TRBV29-1	14	.	TRBJ2-1	CSVTVGSSYNEQFF	TGCAGCGTTACGGTAGGGAGCTCCTACAATGAGCAGTTCTTC
.	TRBV19	14	.	TRBJ1-4	CASSIVARPEKLFF	TGTGCCAGTAGTATAGTAGCCAGACCGGAAAAACTGTTTTTT
.	TRBV18	17	TRBD1	TRBJ2-1	CASSPLDGQGAYNEQFF	TGTGCCAGCTCACCACTAGACGGACAGGGGGCCTACAATGAGCAGTTCTTC
.	TRBV6-5	14	TRBD1	TRBJ1-1	CASRGQGRDTEAFF	TGTGCCAGCAGAGGACAGGGGAGGGACACTGAAGCTTTCTTT
.	TRBV9	15	.	TRBJ2-2	CASSVDGIGAGELFF	TGTGCCAGCAGCGTAGACGGGATTGGGGCCGGGGAGCTGTTTTTT
.	TRBV5-1	15	.	TRBJ1-6	CASSPIEGSNSPLHF	TGCGCCAGCAGCCCCATAGAGGGTTCTAATTCACCCCTCCACTTT
.	TRBV5-1	15	.	TRBJ2-1	CASSLNSNGYNEQFF	TGCGCCAGCAGCTTGAACAGCAATGGCTACAATGAGCAGTTCTTC
.	TRBV28	15	.	TRBJ2-7	CASSLTGVLSYEQYF	TGTGCCAGCAGTTTAACGGGGGTCCTCTCCTACGAGCAGTACTTC
few	TRBV6-1	13	.	TRBJ2-3	CASSERGTNTQYF	TGTGCCAGCAGTGAAAGAGGTACAAATACGCAGTATTTT
.	TRBV28	13	.	TRBJ1-2	CASSLGPTYGYTF	TGTGCCAGCAGTTTAGGGCCGACCTATGGCTACACCTTC
.	TRBV4-1	15	.	TRBJ1-5	CASSQYRDSNQPQHF	TGCGCCAGCAGCCAATACAGGGATAGCAATCAGCCCCAGCATTTT
.	TRBV5-1	16	TRBD1	TRBJ2-7	CASSLSTGTVNHEQYF	TGCGCCAGCAGCCTATCTACGGGGACAGTAAACCACGAGCAGTACTTC
.	TRBV3-1/TRBV3-2	14	TRBD2	TRBJ2-7	CASSQAGTTYEQYF	TGTGCCAGCAGCCAGGCCGGGACTACCTACGAGCAGTACTTC
few	TRBV3-1/TRBV3-2	14	TRBD1	TRBJ1-1	CASSKTGGGTEAFF	TGTGCCAGCAGCAAAACAGGGGGCGGGACTGAAGCTTTCTTT
.	TRBV6-1	14	TRBD2	TRBJ2-7	CASSEGGGPDEQYF	TGTGCCAGCAGTGAAGGGGGAGGGCCCGACGAGCAGTACTTC
.	TRBV6-2/TRBV6-3	16	TRBD1	TRBJ1-5	CASSSALQGNRQPQHF	TGTGCCAGCAGTTCAGCTTTACAGGGGAATCGTCAGCCCCAGCATTTT
.	TRBV5-1	16	TRBD1	TRBJ1-1	CASSLPGQGRGTEAFF	TGCGCCAGCAGCCTACCGGGACAGGGTAGGGGCACTGAAGCTTTCTTT
.	TRBV5-4	13	.	TRBJ1-1	CASSSTRRTEAFF	TGTGCCAGCAGCTCGACTCGTCGGACTGAAGCTTTCTTT
.	TRBV5-1	13	.	TRBJ2-5	CASGQGQSETQYF	TGCGCCAGCGGACAAGGGCAGAGTGAGACCCAGTACTTC